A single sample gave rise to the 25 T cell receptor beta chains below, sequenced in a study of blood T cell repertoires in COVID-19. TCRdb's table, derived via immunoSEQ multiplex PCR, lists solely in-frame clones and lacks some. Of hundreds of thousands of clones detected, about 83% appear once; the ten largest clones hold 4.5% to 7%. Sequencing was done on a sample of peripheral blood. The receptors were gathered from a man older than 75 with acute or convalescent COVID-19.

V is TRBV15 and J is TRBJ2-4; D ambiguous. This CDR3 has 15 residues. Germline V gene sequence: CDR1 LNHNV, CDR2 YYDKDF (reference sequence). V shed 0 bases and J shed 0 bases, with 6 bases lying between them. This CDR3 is CATSRDRIAKNIQYF. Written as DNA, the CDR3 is TGTGCCACCAGCAGAGACAGGATAGCCAAAAACATTCAGTACTTC.

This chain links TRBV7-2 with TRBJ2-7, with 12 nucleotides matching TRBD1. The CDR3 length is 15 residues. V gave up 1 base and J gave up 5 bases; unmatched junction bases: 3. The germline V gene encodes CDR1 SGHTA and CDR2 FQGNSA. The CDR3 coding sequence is TGTGCCAGCAGCTTAGGCGGGACAGGGGGCGACGAGCAGTACTTC. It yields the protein CASSLGGTGGDEQYF.

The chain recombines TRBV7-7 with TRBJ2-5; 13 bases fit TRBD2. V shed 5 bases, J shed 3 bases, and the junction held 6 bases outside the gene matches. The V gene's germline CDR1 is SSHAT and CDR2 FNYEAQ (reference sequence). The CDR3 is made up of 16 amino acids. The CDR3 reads CASSQGLAGKKETQYF. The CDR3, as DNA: TGTGCCAGCAGCCAGGGACTAGCGGGAAAGAAAGAGACCCAGTACTTC.

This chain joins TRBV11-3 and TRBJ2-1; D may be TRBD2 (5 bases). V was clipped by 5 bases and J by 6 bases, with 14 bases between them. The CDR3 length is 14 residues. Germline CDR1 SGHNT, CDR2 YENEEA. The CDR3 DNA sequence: TGTGCCAGCAGCCCCCGGCGTGGGAGCAATGAGCAGTTCTTC. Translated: CASSPRRGSNEQFF.

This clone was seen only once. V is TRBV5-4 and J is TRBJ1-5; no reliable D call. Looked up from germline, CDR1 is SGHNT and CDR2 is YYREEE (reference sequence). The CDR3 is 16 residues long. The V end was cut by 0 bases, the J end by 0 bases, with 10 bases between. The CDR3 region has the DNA TGTGCCAGCAGCTTGGGAGGGCAGCATAGCAATCAGCCCCAGCATTTT. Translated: CASSLGGQHSNQPQHF.

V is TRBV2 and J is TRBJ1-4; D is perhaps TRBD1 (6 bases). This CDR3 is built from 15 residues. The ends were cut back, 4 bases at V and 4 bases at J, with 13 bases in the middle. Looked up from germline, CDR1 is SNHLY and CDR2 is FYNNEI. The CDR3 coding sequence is TGTGCCAGCAGTGGAGGACAGACTAATAATGAAAAACTGTTTTTT. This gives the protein CASSGGQTNNEKLFF.

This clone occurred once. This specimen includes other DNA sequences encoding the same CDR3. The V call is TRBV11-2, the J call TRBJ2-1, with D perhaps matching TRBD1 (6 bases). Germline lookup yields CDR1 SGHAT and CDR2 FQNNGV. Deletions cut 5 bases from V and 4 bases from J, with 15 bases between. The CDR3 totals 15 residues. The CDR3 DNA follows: TGTGCCAGCAGCCTACAGGGTACCCCGTACAATGAGCAGTTCTTC. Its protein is CASSLQGTPYNEQFF.

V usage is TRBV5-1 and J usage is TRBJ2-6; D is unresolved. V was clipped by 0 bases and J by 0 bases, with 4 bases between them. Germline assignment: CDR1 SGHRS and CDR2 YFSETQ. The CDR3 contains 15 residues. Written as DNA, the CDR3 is TGCGCCAGCAGCTTGGACGGCTCTGGGGCCAACGTCCTGACTTTC. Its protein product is CASSLDGSGANVLTF. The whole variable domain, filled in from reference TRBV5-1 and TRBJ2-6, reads KAGVTQTPRYLIKTRGQQVTLSCSPISGHRSVSWYQQTPGQGLQFLFEYFSETQRNKGNFPGRFSGRQFSNSRSEMNVSTLELGDSALYLCASSLDGSGANVLTFGAGSRLTVL.

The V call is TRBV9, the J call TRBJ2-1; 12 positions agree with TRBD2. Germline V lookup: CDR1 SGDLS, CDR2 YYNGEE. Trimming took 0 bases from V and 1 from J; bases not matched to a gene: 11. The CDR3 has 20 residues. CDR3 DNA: TGTGCCAGCAGCGTAGAAGGGCTAGCGGGAGGGGTCTGGTCCTACAATGAGCAGTTCTTC. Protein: CASSVEGLAGGVWSYNEQFF.

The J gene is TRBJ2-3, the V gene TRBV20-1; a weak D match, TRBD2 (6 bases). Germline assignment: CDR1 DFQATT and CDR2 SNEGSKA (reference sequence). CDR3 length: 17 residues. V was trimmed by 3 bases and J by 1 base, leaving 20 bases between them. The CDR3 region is CSASGGSGEARTDTQYF. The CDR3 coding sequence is TGCAGTGCTAGTGGAGGGTCAGGTGAGGCACGCACAGATACGCAGTATTTT.

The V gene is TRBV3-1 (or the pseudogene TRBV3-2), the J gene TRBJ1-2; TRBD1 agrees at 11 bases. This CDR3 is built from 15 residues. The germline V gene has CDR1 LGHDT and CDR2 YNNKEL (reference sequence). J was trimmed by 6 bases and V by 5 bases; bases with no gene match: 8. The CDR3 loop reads CASSSWTGGLNGYTF. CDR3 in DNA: TGTGCCAGCAGCTCGTGGACAGGGGGCCTGAATGGCTACACCTTC.

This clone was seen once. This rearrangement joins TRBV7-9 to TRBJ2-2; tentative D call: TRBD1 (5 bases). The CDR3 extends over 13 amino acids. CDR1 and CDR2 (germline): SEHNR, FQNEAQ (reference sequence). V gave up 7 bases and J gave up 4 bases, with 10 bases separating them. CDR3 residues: CASTQTVTGELFF. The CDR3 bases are TGTGCCAGCACCCAGACAGTCACCGGGGAGCTGTTTTTT. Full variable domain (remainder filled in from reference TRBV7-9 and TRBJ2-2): DTGVSQNPRHKITKRGQNVTFRCDPISEHNRLYWYRQTLGQGPEFLTYFQNEAQLEKSRLLSDRFSAERPKGSFSTLEIQRTEQGDSAMYLCASTQTVTGELFFGEGSRLTVL.

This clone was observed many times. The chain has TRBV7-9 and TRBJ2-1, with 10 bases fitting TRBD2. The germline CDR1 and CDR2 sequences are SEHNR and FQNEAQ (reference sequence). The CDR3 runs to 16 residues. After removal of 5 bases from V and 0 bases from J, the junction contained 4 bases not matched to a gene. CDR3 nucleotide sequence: TGTGCCAGCAGCACTAGCGGGGCTAGCTCCTACAATGAGCAGTTCTTC. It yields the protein CASSTSGASSYNEQFF.

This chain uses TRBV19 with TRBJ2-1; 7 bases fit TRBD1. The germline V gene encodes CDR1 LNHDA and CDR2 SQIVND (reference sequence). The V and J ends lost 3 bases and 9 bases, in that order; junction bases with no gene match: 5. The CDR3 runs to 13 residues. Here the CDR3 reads CASSMTGIGEQFF. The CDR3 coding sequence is TGTGCCAGTAGTATGACAGGGATCGGTGAGCAGTTCTTC.

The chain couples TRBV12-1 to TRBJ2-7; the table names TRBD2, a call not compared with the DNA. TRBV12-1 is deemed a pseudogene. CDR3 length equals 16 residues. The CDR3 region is CASSLNGASGAYEQYF. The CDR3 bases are TGTGCCAGCAGCCTAAACGGGGCTAGCGGTGCCTACGAGCAGTACTTC.

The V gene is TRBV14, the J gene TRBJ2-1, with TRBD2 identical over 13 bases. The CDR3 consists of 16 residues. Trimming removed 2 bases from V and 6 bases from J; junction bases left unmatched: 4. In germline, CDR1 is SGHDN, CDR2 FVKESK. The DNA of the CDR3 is TGTGCCAGCAGCCAAAGGACTAGCGGGAGACGCAATGAGCAGTTCTTC. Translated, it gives CASSQRTSGRRNEQFF.

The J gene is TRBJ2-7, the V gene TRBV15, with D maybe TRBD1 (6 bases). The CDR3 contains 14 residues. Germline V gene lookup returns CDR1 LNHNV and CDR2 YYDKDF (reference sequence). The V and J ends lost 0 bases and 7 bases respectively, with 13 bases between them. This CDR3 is CATSRDQGGREQYF. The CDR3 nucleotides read TGTGCCACCAGCAGAGATCAAGGGGGAAGGGAGCAGTACTTC. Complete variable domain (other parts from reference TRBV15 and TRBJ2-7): DAMVIQNPRYQVTQFGKPVTLSCSQTLNHNVMYWYQQKSSQAPKLLFHYYDKDFNNEADTPDNFQSRRPNTSFCFLDIRSPGLGDTAMYLCATSRDQGGREQYFGPGTRLTVT.

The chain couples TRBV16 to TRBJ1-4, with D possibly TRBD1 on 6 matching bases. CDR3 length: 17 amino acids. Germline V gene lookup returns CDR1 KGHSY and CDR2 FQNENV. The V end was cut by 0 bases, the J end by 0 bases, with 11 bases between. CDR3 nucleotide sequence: TGTGCCAGCAGCCAATCCGCGGGGGCTGCAACTAATGAAAAACTGTTTTTT. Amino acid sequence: CASSQSAGAATNEKLFF.

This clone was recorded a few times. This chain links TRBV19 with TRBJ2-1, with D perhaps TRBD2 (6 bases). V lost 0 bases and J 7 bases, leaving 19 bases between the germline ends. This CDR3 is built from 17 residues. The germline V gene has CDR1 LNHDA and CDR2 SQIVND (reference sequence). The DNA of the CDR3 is TGTGCCAGTAGTATAGATTATACCAGCGCTGCGGGGAATGAGCAGTTCTTC. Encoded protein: CASSIDYTSAAGNEQFF.

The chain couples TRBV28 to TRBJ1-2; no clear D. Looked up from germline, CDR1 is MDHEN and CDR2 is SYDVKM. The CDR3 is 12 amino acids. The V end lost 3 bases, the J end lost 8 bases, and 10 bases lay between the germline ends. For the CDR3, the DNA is TGTGCCAGCAGTTTCGGGTTTGGCGGCTACACCTTC. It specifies CASSFGFGGYTF.

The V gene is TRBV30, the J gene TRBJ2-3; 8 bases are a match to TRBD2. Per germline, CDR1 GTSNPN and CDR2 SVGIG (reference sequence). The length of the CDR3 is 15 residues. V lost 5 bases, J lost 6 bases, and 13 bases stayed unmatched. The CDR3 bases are TGTGCCTGGGTCACGGGGGGGGCCTCCAGGGATACGCAGTATTTT. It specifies CAWVTGGASRDTQYF.

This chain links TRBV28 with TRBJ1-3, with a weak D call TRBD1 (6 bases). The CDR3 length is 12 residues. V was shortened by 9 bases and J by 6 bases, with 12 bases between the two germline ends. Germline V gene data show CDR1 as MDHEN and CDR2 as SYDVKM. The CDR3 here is CARTTGPNTIYF. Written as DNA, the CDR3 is TGTGCCAGAACAACAGGGCCAAACACCATATATTTT.

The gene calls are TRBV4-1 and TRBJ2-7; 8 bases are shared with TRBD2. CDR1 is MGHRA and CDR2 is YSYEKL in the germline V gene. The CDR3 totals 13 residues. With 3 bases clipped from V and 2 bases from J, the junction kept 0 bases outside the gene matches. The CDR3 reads CASSHGGAYEQYF. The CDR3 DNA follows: TGCGCCAGCAGCCACGGGGGGGCCTACGAGCAGTACTTC.

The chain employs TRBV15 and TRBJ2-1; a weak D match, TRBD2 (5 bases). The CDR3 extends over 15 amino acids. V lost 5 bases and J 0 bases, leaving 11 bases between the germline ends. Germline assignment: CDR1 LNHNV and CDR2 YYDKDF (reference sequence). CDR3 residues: CATSAGGSSYNEQFF. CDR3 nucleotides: TGTGCCACCAGCGCGGGTGGGAGCTCCTACAATGAGCAGTTCTTC.

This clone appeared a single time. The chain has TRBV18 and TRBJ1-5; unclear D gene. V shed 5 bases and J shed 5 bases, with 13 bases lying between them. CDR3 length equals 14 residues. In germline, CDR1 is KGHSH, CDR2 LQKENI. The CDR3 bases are TGTGCCAGCTCAGGAATTGCCGACTATCAGCCCCAGCATTTT. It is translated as CASSGIADYQPQHF.